This is a list of T cell receptor beta chains from one sample in a study of beta chain features in type 1 diabetes. Assay: immunoSEQ multiplex PCR; the TCRdb copy retains only in-frame clones and omits some. The sample contains 250,000 or so clones, over 11% of which appear only once. Sequencing input: naive CD4+ T cells from blood. The receptors were sampled from a man in his thirties or forties with type 1 diabetes. Both conserved end residues are part of each CDR3. A D gene is named only where the DNA matches it firmly. Expanded clones are given a class, and other clones once, few, many or no size at all.

D gene | J gene | V gene | clone size | CDR3 DNA | CDR3 protein
NA | TRBJ2-3 | TRBV5-4 | NA | TGTGCCAGCAGCCCCCACGGGGGCACAGATACGCAGTATTTT | CASSPHGGTDTQYF
NA | TRBJ2-1 | TRBV19 | NA | TGTGCCAGTAGTATAGGGGCAGGACAGACGAGGAATGAGCAGTTCTTC | CASSIGAGQTRNEQFF
NA | TRBJ1-1 | TRBV7-9 | few | TGTGCCAGCAGCTTAGTTTCTCAGGGTCCCACTGAAGCTTTCTTT | CASSLVSQGPTEAFF
NA | TRBJ1-6 | TRBV7-9 | few | TGTGCCAGCAGGAGAGCCGCGGGAGATTCACCCCTCCACTTT | CASRRAAGDSPLHF
TRBD2 | TRBJ2-3 | TRBV18 | NA | TGTGCCAGCTCACCGCTGGCTAGCGGGAACACAGATACGCAGTATTTT | CASSPLASGNTDTQYF
TRBD1 | TRBJ2-5 | TRBV13 | NA | TGTGCCAGCAGACCCAGGGGGCTTGAGACCCAGTACTTC | CASRPRGLETQYF
NA | TRBJ1-5 | TRBV15 | few | TGTGCCACCAGCAGAGCGGACAGAACCTATAGCAATCAGCCCCAGCATTTT | CATSRADRTYSNQPQHF
NA | TRBJ1-1 | TRBV6-5 | few | TGTGCCAGCAGTTACTCTAGGGGAAACACTGAAGCTTTCTTT | CASSYSRGNTEAFF
TRBD1 | TRBJ2-5 | TRBV5-1 | few | TGCGCCAGCAGCGAAGGACAGGGGAGGGAGACCCAGTACTTC | CASSEGQGRETQYF
NA | TRBJ1-1 | TRBV2 | few | TGTGCCAGCAGTGACCCTAGGGGCACTGAAGCTTTCTTT | CASSDPRGTEAFF
TRBD2 | TRBJ2-5 | TRBV5-1 | few | TGCGCCAGCAGCCATCCGGGGGGGGAGACCCAGTACTTC | CASSHPGGETQYF
NA | TRBJ1-2 | TRBV9 | NA | TGTGCCAGCAGCGCCCCTACGGTCGGAGCTAACTATGGCTACACCTTC | CASSAPTVGANYGYTF
NA | TRBJ1-1 | TRBV11-3 | NA | TGTGCCAGCAGCCCGCCCCGACAGACAAACACTGAAGCTTTCTTT | CASSPPRQTNTEAFF
NA | TRBJ1-6 | TRBV9 | NA | TGTGCCAGCAGCCCCCGGGTCCTTAATTCACCCCTCCACTTT | CASSPRVLNSPLHF
TRBD2 | TRBJ2-1 | TRBV7-8 | NA | TGTGCCAGCAGCCGTCTACTAGCGGCCGACTCCTACAATGAGCAGTTCTTC | CASSRLLAADSYNEQFF
NA | TRBJ2-2 | TRBV25-1 | few | TGTGCCAGCAGTGTAGGGGGGAACACCGGGGAGCTGTTTTTT | CASSVGGNTGELFF
TRBD1 | TRBJ1-2 | TRBV6-5 | NA | TGTGCCAGCAGAGATCCGGGACAGAACTATGGCTACACCTTC | CASRDPGQNYGYTF
NA | TRBJ1-5 | TRBV19 | NA | TGTGCCAGTAGTATCATTGGGGCAGGGAATCAGCCCCAGCATTTT | CASSIIGAGNQPQHF
NA | TRBJ1-2 | TRBV6-5 | NA | TGTGCCAGCAGCAACGGGGGTAACTATGGCTACACCTTC | CASSNGGNYGYTF
TRBD1 | TRBJ1-1 | TRBV5-6 | few | TGTGCCAGCAGCTTGGGGACAGGCCTGAACACTGAAGCTTTCTTT | CASSLGTGLNTEAFF
NA | TRBJ2-1 | TRBV7-9 | few | TGTGCCAGCAGCTTATCATCAGGAACCAATGAGCAGTTCTTC | CASSLSSGTNEQFF
TRBD1 | TRBJ1-5 | TRBV7-2 | few | TGTGCCAGCAGCCGCACCGGGACAGGGGGCAATCAGCCCCAGCATTTT | CASSRTGTGGNQPQHF
NA | TRBJ2-5 | TRBV10-3 | NA | TGTGCCATCAGTGATTTCGGTACCGGAGAGACCCAGTACTTC | CAISDFGTGETQYF
TRBD2 | TRBJ2-5 | TRBV7-8 | few | TGTGCCAGCAGCCCCTCCATAGCGGGGATCCAGGAGACCCAGTACTTC | CASSPSIAGIQETQYF
TRBD2 | TRBJ2-3 | TRBV6-6 | NA | TGTGCCAGCTCGGGGGAGGGTGCAGATACGCAGTATTTT | CASSGEGADTQYF
NA | TRBJ2-3 | TRBV7-9 | NA | TGTGCCAGCAGCTTAGGGTTAGGGGCCAGCACAGATACGCAGTATTTT | CASSLGLGASTDTQYF
NA | TRBJ2-5 | TRBV5-1 | NA | TGCGCCAGCAGCCTGAGGTCGACCCAAGAGACCCAGTACTTC | CASSLRSTQETQYF
TRBD2 | TRBJ2-1 | TRBV5-4 | few | TGTGCCAGCAGCCGCCTGGGACTAGCGAACAATGATGGGCAGTTCTTC | CASSRLGLANNDGQFF
TRBD2 | TRBJ2-1 | TRBV27 | few | TGTGCCAGCAGTTCTCGTCTAGCGGGCTACAATGAGCAGTTCTTC | CASSSRLAGYNEQFF
NA | TRBJ2-7 | TRBV9 | NA | TGTGCCAGCAGCGTAGTTCCACAACCCTACGAGCAGTACTTC | CASSVVPQPYEQYF
TRBD1 | TRBJ1-2 | TRBV6-5 | few | TGTGCCAGCAGATCCGGGACAGGCTATGGCTACACCTTC | CASRSGTGYGYTF
NA | TRBJ1-1 | TRBV5-1 | few | TGCGCCAGCAAGGGAGGAGGGAACACTGAAGCTTTCTTT | CASKGGGNTEAFF
NA | TRBJ1-1 | TRBV11-2 | NA | TGTGCCAGCAGTTTAACCGGGGGGACTGAAGCTTTCTTT | CASSLTGGTEAFF
NA | TRBJ1-2 | TRBV6-5 | few | TGTGCCAGCAGTTACTCGAGGGTTAGCTATGGCTACACCTTC | CASSYSRVSYGYTF
NA | TRBJ1-3 | TRBV30 | NA | TGTGCCTGGAGTGTACCGGTGCGGGAAAGAAACACCATATATTTT | CAWSVPVRERNTIYF
TRBD2 | TRBJ2-5 | TRBV6-1 | NA | TGTGCCAGCATTCTAGCGGGGGTCACTTTAGAGACCCAGTACTTC | CASILAGVTLETQYF
TRBD1 | TRBJ1-5 | TRBV19 | NA | TGTGCCAGTAGTCACAGGGGGCTCTTGAGCAATCAGCCCCAGCATTTT | CASSHRGLLSNQPQHF
NA | TRBJ2-5 | TRBV11-2 | NA | TGTGCCAGCAGCTTAGATCGACTAATAGGAGCCCAGTACTTC | CASSLDRLIGAQYF
NA | TRBJ1-5 | TRBV12-5 | NA | TGTGCTAGTGGGACAGGACCGCCCGTACAGCCCCAGCATTTT | CASGTGPPVQPQHF
NA | TRBJ2-7 | TRBV30 | few | TGTGCCTGGAGTGTAAAATCAGCCTACGAGCAGTACTTC | CAWSVKSAYEQYF
NA | TRBJ1-1 | TRBV7-2 | NA | TGTGCCAGCAGCCCGTCCCGGGACAAGAACACTGAAGCTTTCTTT | CASSPSRDKNTEAFF
TRBD1 | TRBJ2-7 | TRBV19 | few | TGTGCCAGTAGTATTAGACAGGGGGCGTACGAGCAGTACTTC | CASSIRQGAYEQYF
TRBD1 | TRBJ2-7 | TRBV27 | few | TGTGCCAGCACCCGGACAGGAGGACCCGCCGAGCAGTACTTC | CASTRTGGPAEQYF
NA | TRBJ2-1 | TRBV5-4 | few | TGTGCCAGCAGCTTGGTTCTATACAATGAGCAGTTCTTC | CASSLVLYNEQFF
NA | TRBJ2-2 | TRBV25-1 | few | TGTGCCAGCAGTGCTGAGGGCCCGGGCACCGGGGAGCTGTTTTTT | CASSAEGPGTGELFF
TRBD1 | TRBJ2-4 | TRBV7-8 | NA | TGTGCCAGCAGCCCAGGGACAGGGGGAACGGGATACATTCAGTACTTC | CASSPGTGGTGYIQYF
TRBD1 | TRBJ2-1 | TRBV5-1 | few | TGCGCCAGCAGCCCCCAACAGGGGTACAATGAGCAGTTCTTC | CASSPQQGYNEQFF
NA | TRBJ2-7 | TRBV19 | few | TGTGCCAGTAGTACCCCGGCAGGATCCTACGAGCAGTACTTC | CASSTPAGSYEQYF
NA | TRBJ2-7 | TRBV20-1 | few | TGCAGTGACAACCGGGGTCACTTC | CSDNRGHF
NA | TRBJ2-3 | TRBV30 | NA | TGTGCCTGGCAAGGCGGGACTGGTATAGATACGCAGTATTTT | CAWQGGTGIDTQYF
TRBD2 | TRBJ2-2 | TRBV5-1 | few | TGCGCCAGCAGCCGAGGGACTAGTAACACCGGGGAGCTGTTTTTT | CASSRGTSNTGELFF
TRBD1 | TRBJ1-2 | TRBV6-5 | few | TGTGCCAGCAGTAACCCCGGACAGGGAACCTATGGCTACACCTTC | CASSNPGQGTYGYTF
NA | TRBJ1-2 | TRBV19 | NA | TGTGCCAGTAGAAGAAAGACAGGTTTCAACTATGGCTACACCTTC | CASRRKTGFNYGYTF
TRBD2 | TRBJ2-7 | TRBV6-6 | few | TGTGCCAGCAGCCCCAGACTAGCGGGAGAATACGAGCAGTACTTC | CASSPRLAGEYEQYF
TRBD1 | TRBJ2-7 | TRBV30 | NA | TGTGCCTGGGGGGACAGTTTCGAGTACGAGCAGTACTTC | CAWGDSFEYEQYF